This T cell receptor beta chain was captured by sequencing in a study of blood T cell repertoires in COVID-19. Across the study: Italy, Spain and the United States were the sources of the convalescent and acute COVID-19 samples. Nucleic acid was either cDNA or gDNA, and it came from T cells, B-cell-depleted T cells, or PBMCs.

In the authors' methods: Scientists estimated how many nucleated cells there were by amplifying reference gene primers. Profiled with immunoSEQ multiplex PCR; TCRdb holds only in-frame clones, not every one. V and J calls and clone size are copied from that table; D and trimming were computed from the DNA. The data show 90,000 to 120,000 clones, with more than 70% seen just once and over 4% held by the top ten. This clone was observed a handful of times. In the same sample, other DNA sequences code for this CDR3. The TCR comes from a man in his 70s with acute or convalescent COVID-19. The specimen sequenced was peripheral blood.

CDR3 residues: CASSQSGSNQPQHF. DNA for the CDR3: TGTGCCAGCTCACAATCGGGGAGCAATCAGCCCCAGCATTTT. J is TRBJ1-5 and V is TRBV18; D ambiguous. Germline loops: CDR1 KGHSH, CDR2 LQKENI. V lost 4 bases, J lost 1 base, and 8 bases lay in between. CDR3 length: 14 residues.